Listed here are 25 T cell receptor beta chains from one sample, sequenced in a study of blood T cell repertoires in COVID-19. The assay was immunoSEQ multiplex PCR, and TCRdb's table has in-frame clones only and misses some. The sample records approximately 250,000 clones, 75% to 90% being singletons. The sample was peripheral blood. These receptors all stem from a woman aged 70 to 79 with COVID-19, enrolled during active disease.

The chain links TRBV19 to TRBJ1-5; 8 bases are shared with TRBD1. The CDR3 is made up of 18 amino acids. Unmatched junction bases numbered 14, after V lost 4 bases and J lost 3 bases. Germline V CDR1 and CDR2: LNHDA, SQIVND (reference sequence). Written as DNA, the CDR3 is TGTGCCAGTAGTACCGATATAACAGGGGGTTTGCACAATCAGCCCCAGCATTTT. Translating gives CASSTDITGGLHNQPQHF.

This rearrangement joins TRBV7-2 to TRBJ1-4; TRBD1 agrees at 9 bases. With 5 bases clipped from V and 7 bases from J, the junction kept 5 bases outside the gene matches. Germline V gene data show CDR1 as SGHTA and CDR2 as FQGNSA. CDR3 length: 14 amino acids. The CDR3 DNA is TGTGCCAGCAGCCCGACAGGGGGGGCTGAAAAACTGTTTTTT. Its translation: CASSPTGGAEKLFF.

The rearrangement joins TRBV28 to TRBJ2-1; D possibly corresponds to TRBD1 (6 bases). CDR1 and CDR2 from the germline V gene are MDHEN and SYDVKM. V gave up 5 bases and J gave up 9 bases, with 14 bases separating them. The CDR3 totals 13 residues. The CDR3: CASSTYRVGEQFF. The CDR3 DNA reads TGTGCCAGCAGTACGTACAGGGTGGGTGAGCAGTTCTTC. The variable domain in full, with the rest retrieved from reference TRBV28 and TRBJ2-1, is DVKVTQSSRYLVKRTGEKVFLECVQDMDHENMFWYRQDPGLGLRLIYFSYDVKMKEKGDIPEGYSVSREKKERFSLILESASTNQTSMYLCASSTYRVGEQFFGPGTRLTVL.

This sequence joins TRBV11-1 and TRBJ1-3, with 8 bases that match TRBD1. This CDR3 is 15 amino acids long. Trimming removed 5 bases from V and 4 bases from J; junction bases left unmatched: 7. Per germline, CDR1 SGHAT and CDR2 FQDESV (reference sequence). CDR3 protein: CASSRTGTTGNTIYF. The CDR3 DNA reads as TGTGCCAGCAGCCGGACAGGGACAACGGGAAACACCATATATTTT.

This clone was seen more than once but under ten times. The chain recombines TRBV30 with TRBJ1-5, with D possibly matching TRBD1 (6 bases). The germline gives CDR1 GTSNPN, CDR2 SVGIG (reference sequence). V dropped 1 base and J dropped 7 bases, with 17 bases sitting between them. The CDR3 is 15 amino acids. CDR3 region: CAWSGGGGLGQPQHF. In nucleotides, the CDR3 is TGTGCCTGGAGTGGGGGCGGGGGCTTGGGCCAGCCCCAGCATTTT.

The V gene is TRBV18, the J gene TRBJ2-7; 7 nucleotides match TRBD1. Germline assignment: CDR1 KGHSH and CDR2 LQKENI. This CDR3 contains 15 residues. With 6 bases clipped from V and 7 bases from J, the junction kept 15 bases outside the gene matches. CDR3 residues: CASSWARQGWEEQYF. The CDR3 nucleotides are TGTGCCAGCTCCTGGGCCCGACAGGGATGGGAAGAGCAGTACTTC.

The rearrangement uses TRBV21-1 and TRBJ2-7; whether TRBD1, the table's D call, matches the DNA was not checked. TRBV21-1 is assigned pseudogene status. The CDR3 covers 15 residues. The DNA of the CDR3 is TGTGCCAGCAGCACCAGGGACAGGGTGGCCTACGAGCAGTACTTC. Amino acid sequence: CASSTRDRVAYEQYF.

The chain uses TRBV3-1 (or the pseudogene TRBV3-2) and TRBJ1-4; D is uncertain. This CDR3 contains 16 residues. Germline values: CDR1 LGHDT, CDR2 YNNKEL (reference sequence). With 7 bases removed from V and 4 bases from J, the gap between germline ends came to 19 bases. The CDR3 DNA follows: TGTGCCAGCAACCCTAGGCCTCGGAGCGTTAATGAAAAACTGTTTTTT. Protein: CASNPRPRSVNEKLFF.

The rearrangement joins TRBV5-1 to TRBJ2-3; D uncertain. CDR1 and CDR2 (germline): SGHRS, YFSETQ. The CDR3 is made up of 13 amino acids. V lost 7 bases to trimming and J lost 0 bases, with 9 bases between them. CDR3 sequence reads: CASGLPSTDTQYF. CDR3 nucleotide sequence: TGCGCCAGCGGGCTACCGAGCACAGATACGCAGTATTTT. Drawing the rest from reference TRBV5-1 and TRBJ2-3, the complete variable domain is KAGVTQTPRYLIKTRGQQVTLSCSPISGHRSVSWYQQTPGQGLQFLFEYFSETQRNKGNFPGRFSGRQFSNSRSEMNVSTLELGDSALYLCASGLPSTDTQYFGPGTRLTVL.

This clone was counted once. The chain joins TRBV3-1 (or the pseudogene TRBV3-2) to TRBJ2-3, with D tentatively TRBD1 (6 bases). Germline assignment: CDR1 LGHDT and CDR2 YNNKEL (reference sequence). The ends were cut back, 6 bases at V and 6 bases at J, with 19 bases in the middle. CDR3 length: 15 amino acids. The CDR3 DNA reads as TGTGCCAGCAGTCTTTCAGGGGTTTGGTCCGATACGCAGTATTTT. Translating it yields CASSLSGVWSDTQYF.

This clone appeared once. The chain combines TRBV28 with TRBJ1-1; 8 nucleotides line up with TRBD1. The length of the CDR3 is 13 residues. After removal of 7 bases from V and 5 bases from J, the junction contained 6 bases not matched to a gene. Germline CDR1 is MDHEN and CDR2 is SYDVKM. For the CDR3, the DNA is TGTGCCAGCAACACCGACAGGGGAACTGAAGCTTTCTTT. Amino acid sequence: CASNTDRGTEAFF.

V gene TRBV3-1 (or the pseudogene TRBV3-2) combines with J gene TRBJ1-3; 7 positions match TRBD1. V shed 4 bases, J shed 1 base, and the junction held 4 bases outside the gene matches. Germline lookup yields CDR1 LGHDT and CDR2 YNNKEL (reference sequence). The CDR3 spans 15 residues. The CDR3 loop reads CASSPGGRSGNTIYF. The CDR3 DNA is TGTGCCAGCAGCCCAGGGGGGCGGTCTGGAAACACCATATATTTT.

CDR3 loop: CASSPGRGEQFF. The CDR3 DNA is TGTGCCAGCAGCCCCGGGAGGGGTGAGCAGTTCTTC. This chain uses TRBV3-1 (or the pseudogene TRBV3-2) with TRBJ2-1, with 8 bases aligning to TRBD2. The trim removed 4 bases at V and 9 bases at J, leaving 2 bases unmatched. The V gene's germline CDR1 is LGHDT and CDR2 YNNKEL (reference sequence). The CDR3 is 12 amino acids.

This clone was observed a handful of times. CDR3: CASSVGGNYGYTF. The CDR3 nucleotides are TGTGCCAGCAGCGTAGGCGGGAACTATGGCTACACCTTC. This sequence joins TRBV9 and TRBJ1-2; no definite D call. The V end was cut by 0 bases, the J end by 2 bases, with 5 bases between. The CDR3 sequence is 13 residues long. Germline V gene data show CDR1 as SGDLS and CDR2 as YYNGEE.

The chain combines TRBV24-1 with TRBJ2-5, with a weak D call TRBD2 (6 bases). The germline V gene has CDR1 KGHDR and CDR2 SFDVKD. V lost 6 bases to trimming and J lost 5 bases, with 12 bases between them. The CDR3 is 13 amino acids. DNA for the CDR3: TGTGCCACCAGTAAGGCAGGGAGGGAGACCCAGTACTTC. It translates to CATSKAGRETQYF.

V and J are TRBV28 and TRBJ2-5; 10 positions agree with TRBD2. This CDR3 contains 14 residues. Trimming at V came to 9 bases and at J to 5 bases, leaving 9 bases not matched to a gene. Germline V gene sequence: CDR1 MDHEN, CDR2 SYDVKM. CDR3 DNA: TGTGCCAGTAGAAGCGGGAGGGCTGGGGAGACCCAGTACTTC. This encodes CASRSGRAGETQYF.

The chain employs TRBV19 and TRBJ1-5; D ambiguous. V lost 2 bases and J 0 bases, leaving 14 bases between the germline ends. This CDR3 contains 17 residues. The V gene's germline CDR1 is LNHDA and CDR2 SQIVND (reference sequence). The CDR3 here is CASSILGSQLSNQPQHF. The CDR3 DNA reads TGTGCCAGTAGTATATTGGGCAGTCAACTTAGCAATCAGCCCCAGCATTTT.

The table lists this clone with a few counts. CDR3: CASSLEGGNNQPQHF. CDR3 DNA: TGCGCCAGCAGCTTGGAGGGGGGGAACAATCAGCCCCAGCATTTT. V and J are TRBV5-1 and TRBJ1-5, with D possibly being TRBD1 (6 bases). The germline V gene has CDR1 SGHRS and CDR2 YFSETQ. This CDR3 spans 15 amino acids. Trimming took 0 bases from V and 3 from J, leaving 10 bases between them.

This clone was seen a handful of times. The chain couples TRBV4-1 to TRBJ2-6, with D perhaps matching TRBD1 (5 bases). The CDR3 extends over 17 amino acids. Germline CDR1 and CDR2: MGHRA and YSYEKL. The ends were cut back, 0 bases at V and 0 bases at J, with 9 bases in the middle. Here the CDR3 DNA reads TGCGCCAGCAGCCAAGAAAGTCAGGGCTCTGGGGCCAACGTCCTGACTTTC. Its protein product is CASSQESQGSGANVLTF.

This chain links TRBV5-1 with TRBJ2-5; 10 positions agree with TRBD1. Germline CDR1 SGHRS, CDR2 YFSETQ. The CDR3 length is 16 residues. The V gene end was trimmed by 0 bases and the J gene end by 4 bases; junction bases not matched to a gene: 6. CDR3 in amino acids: CASSLAGTGDRETQYF. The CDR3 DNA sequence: TGCGCCAGCAGCTTGGCTGGGACAGGGGATCGAGAGACCCAGTACTTC.

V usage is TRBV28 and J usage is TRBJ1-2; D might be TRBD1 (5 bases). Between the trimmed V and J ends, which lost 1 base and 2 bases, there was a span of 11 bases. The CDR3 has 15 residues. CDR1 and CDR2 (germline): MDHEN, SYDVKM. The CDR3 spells CASSLLAGFNYGYTF. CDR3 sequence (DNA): TGTGCCAGCAGTTTATTAGCAGGGTTCAACTATGGCTACACCTTC.

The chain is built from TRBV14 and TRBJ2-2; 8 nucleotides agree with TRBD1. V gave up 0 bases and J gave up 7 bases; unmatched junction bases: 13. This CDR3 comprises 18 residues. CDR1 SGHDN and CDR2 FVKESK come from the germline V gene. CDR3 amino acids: CASSQDPRTGTVNGELFF. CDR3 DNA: TGTGCCAGCAGCCAAGATCCGCGGACAGGGACAGTTAACGGGGAGCTGTTTTTT.

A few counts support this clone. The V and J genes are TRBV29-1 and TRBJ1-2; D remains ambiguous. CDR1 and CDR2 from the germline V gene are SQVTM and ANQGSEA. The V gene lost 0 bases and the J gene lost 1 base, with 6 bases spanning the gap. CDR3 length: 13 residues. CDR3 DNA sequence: TGCAGCGTTGAAGAGACGGGTAACTATGGCTACACCTTC. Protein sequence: CSVEETGNYGYTF.

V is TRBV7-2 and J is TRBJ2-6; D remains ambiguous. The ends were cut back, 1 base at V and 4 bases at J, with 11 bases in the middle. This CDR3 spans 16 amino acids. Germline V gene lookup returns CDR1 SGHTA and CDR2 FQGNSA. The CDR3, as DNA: TGTGCCAGCAGCTTAGTGTTTCGGTCCGGGGCCAACGTCCTGACTTTC. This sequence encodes CASSLVFRSGANVLTF.

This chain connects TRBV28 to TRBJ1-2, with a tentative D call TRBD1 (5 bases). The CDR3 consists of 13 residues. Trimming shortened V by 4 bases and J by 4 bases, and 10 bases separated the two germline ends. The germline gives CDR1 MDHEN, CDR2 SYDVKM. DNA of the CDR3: TGTGCCAGCAGTTCTGACAGTTTCTATGGCTACACCTTC. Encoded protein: CASSSDSFYGYTF.